These 22 T cell receptor beta chains were all obtained from the same sample, sequenced in a study of patients and donors after allogeneic stem cell transplantation. TCRdb re-derived calls from the RT-PCR reads in MiXCR, one entry per CDR3 protein. In the table there are about 150,000 distinct CDR3 sequences, about 40% of which are singletons. The source material was blood, either unsorted or a sorted T cell fraction (not recorded which). The receptors stem from a human donor who was either an allogeneic HSCT recipient or a stem cell or donor lymphocyte infusion donor (not recorded which). It is not recorded whose cells these are; they may come from a transplant donor.

The chain has TRBV5-1 and TRBJ2-5; TRBD1 matches at 7 bases. Germline V gene sequence: CDR1 SGHRS, CDR2 YFSETQ. The CDR3 covers 14 residues. The V gene end was trimmed by 2 bases and the J gene end by 4 bases; junction bases not matched to a gene: 5. This CDR3 reads CASSLRGPSETQYF. Written as DNA, the CDR3 is TGCGCCAGCAGCTTAAGGGGGCCCTCAGAGACCCAGTACTTC. The full variable domain, with the rest looked up from reference TRBV5-1 and TRBJ2-5, is KAGVTQTPRYLIKTRGQQVTLSCSPISGHRSVSWYQQTPGQGLQFLFEYFSETQRNKGNFPGRFSGRQFSNSRSEMNVSTLELGDSALYLCASSLRGPSETQYFGPGTRLLVL.

This clonotype was picked up a small number of times. The rearrangement links TRBV5-1 to TRBJ1-2, with D uncertain. Trimming took off 1 base at V and 4 bases at J, with 17 bases between the two ends. Germline CDR1 and CDR2: SGHRS and YFSETQ. The CDR3 has 16 residues. CDR3 DNA sequence: TGCGCCAGCAGCTTGATCGTCTCGGACGGTGGCTATGGCTACACCTTC. Amino acid sequence: CASSLIVSDGGYGYTF.

V and J are TRBV6-5 and TRBJ1-3; the D gene is possibly TRBD1 (5 bases). CDR1 and CDR2 from the germline V gene are MNHEY and SVGAGI. The CDR3 is 16 amino acids. Trimming pared 7 bases from V and 3 bases from J, leaving 19 bases between. CDR3 nucleotides: TGTGCCAGCACCCTTTCGACAAGGGGCATTGGAAACACCATATATTTT. Encoded protein: CASTLSTRGIGNTIYF.

The chain recombines TRBV28 with TRBJ1-5, with 10 nucleotides matching TRBD1. The CDR3 length is 16 residues. In germline, CDR1 is MDHEN, CDR2 SYDVKM. J lost 6 bases, V lost 1 base, and 6 bases had no gene match. CDR3 nucleotide sequence: TGTGCCAGCAGTTTATCGACAGGGGGCCTGGGTCAGCCCCAGCATTTT. Protein sequence: CASSLSTGGLGQPQHF.

This clonotype was observed a handful of times. In nucleotides, the CDR3 is TGTGCCAGCAGCCGAGAGTGGACAGGGGCCTCTGGAGGCTACACCTTC. Residues: CASSREWTGASGGYTF. This sequence joins TRBV4-2 and TRBJ1-2; 9 bases line up with TRBD1. The germline V gene has CDR1 LGHNA and CDR2 YNFKEQ. The CDR3 has 16 residues. With V trimmed by 4 bases and J by 8 bases, 14 bases remained unmatched.

Ten or more counts support this clonotype. The chain joins TRBV4-2 to TRBJ1-6, with D hard to call. The germline gives CDR1 LGHNA, CDR2 YNFKEQ. CDR3 length: 14 residues. Trimming left V 5 bases short and J 7 bases short, with 12 bases between. The CDR3 DNA reads as TGTGCCAGCAGCAACGAGGGCGGGAATTCACCCCTCCACTTT. Encoded protein: CASSNEGGNSPLHF.

A note on this clonotype: The junction and the germline gene differ at one end; a read error may be behind it. This rearrangement joins TRBV7-7 to TRBJ2-2; TRBD1 matches at 12 bases. The V gene's germline CDR1 is SSHAT and CDR2 FNYEAQ (reference sequence). The CDR3 has 15 residues. The chain's CDR3 is CASSTGQGASGELFF. The DNA for the CDR3 is TGTGCTAGCAGCACGGGACAGGGGGCTTCCGGGGAGCTGTTTTTT.

The rearrangement uses TRBV12-3 or TRBV12-4 and TRBJ1-5; D is unresolved. V gave up 0 bases and J gave up 11 bases, with 8 bases separating them. The CDR3 consists of 12 residues. This CDR3 is CASSLAGKAQHF. The CDR3 DNA reads as TGTGCCAGCAGTTTAGCTGGCAAGGCCCAGCATTTT.

There are a few counts of this clonotype. V is TRBV15 and J is TRBJ1-1; no clear D gene. V gave up 7 bases and J gave up 1 base, with 13 bases separating them. Per germline, CDR1 LNHNV and CDR2 YYDKDF (reference sequence). The CDR3 has 14 amino acids. The CDR3 sequence is CATMRGYQNTEAFF. In DNA form, the CDR3 reads TGTGCCACCATGCGGGGATACCAGAACACTGAAGCTTTCTTT.

This clonotype was observed many times. The J gene is TRBJ1-1, the V gene TRBV20-1; D ambiguous. Germline V gene sequence: CDR1 DFQATT, CDR2 SNEGSKA (reference sequence). V was pared by 8 bases and J by 10 bases, with 11 bases between. This CDR3 has 9 amino acids. The CDR3 DNA is TGCAGTATCTCCGAGCGAGCTTTCTTT. Its translation is CSISERAFF.

The sample holds a few counts of this clonotype. The chain links TRBV10-3 to TRBJ1-2; D unclear. With 7 bases removed from V and 4 bases from J, the gap between germline ends came to 10 bases. The CDR3 contains 12 residues. Germline CDR1 is ENHRY and CDR2 is SYGVKD. In DNA form, the CDR3 reads TGTGCCATCAAGGGCAGCTCCTATGGCTACACCTTC. Translating it yields CAIKGSSYGYTF.

The chain recombines TRBV5-1 with TRBJ2-6, with D possibly TRBD1 on 6 matching bases. V dropped 5 bases and J dropped 3 bases, with 9 bases sitting between them. Germline values: CDR1 SGHRS, CDR2 YFSETQ. The CDR3 spans 14 residues. The CDR3 loop is CASRGGDGANVLTF. The CDR3 bases are TGCGCCAGCAGAGGGGGAGATGGGGCCAACGTCCTGACTTTC.

This clonotype was seen only once. The chain links TRBV25-1 to TRBJ2-7; D perhaps matches TRBD1 (6 bases). Germline CDR1 MGHDK, CDR2 SYGVNS. This CDR3 has 14 residues. Trimming left V 5 bases short and J 2 bases short, with 13 bases between. The CDR3 nucleotides are TGTGCCAGCAGTCCACGGGACACCCCCTACGAGCAGTACTTC. It codes for CASSPRDTPYEQYF.

The chain is built from TRBV7-2 and TRBJ1-4; no reliable D call. Germline V gene lookup returns CDR1 SGHTA and CDR2 FQGNSA. V shed 1 base and J shed 7 bases, with 13 bases lying between them. The CDR3 runs to 15 residues. The CDR3 sequence: CASSLGDSRGEKLFF. CDR3 in DNA: TGTGCCAGCAGCTTAGGGGATTCCCGGGGTGAAAAACTGTTTTTT.

V usage is TRBV12-3 or TRBV12-4 and J usage is TRBJ1-3; D remains ambiguous. V was shortened by 8 bases and J by 8 bases, with 10 bases between the two germline ends. The CDR3 runs 11 residues. The CDR3 DNA follows: TGTGCCAGCGCTGTGCTTCACACCATATATTTT. Protein sequence: CASAVLHTIYF.

The J gene is TRBJ1-1, the V gene TRBV7-9; no firm D call. Per germline, CDR1 SEHNR and CDR2 FQNEAQ (reference sequence). CDR3 length: 12 residues. The V gene lost 5 bases and the J gene lost 6 bases, with 10 bases spanning the gap. The CDR3 reads CASSRPGPEAFF. Written as DNA, the CDR3 is TGTGCCAGCAGCCGTCCGGGCCCTGAAGCTTTCTTT.

The V and J genes are TRBV10-3 and TRBJ1-3, with unresolved D. V was clipped by 0 bases and J by 0 bases, with 6 bases between them. The CDR3 contains 15 residues. The germline gives CDR1 ENHRY, CDR2 SYGVKD. The CDR3 coding sequence is TGTGCCATCAGTGAGTCTGCGGTCTCTGGAAACACCATATATTTT. This encodes CAISESAVSGNTIYF.

This clonotype showed up just a few times. The chain joins TRBV9 to TRBJ1-2; 8 bases match TRBD1. V was pared by 0 bases and J by 8 bases, with 3 bases of the junction left unmatched. The germline V gene encodes CDR1 SGDLS and CDR2 YYNGEE. The CDR3 runs 13 residues. The CDR3 protein is CASSVGTGNGYTF. CDR3 coding DNA: TGTGCCAGCAGCGTAGGGACAGGGAACGGCTACACCTTC.

V is TRBV9 and J is TRBJ2-5, with 9 nucleotides matching TRBD2. The junction had 4 bases not matched to a gene; V was cut back by 3 bases and J by 4 bases. CDR3 length: 14 residues. From germline, CDR1 is SGDLS and CDR2 YYNGEE. CDR3 coding DNA: TGTGCCAGCAGCGCCGGACTAGCGAGAGAGACCCAGTACTTC. This gives the protein CASSAGLARETQYF.

As to this clonotype: It may be a read error: a sequence one base away is much more abundant. J is TRBJ2-1 and V is TRBV29-1, with D unclear. This CDR3 is built from 10 residues. The germline V gene has CDR1 SQVTM and CDR2 ANQGSEA. CDR3 residues: CIVENNEQFF. The CDR3 DNA follows: TGCATCGTTGAGAACAATGAGCAGTTCTTC.

This clonotype was detected only a few times. This chain connects TRBV15 to TRBJ1-5; D is undetermined. This CDR3 comprises 16 residues. Deletions cut 6 bases from V and 2 bases from J, with 17 bases between. Germline CDR1 is LNHNV and CDR2 is YYDKDF (reference sequence). This CDR3 reads CATSLRAARGNQPQHF. The CDR3 bases are TGTGCCACCAGTCTCCGTGCCGCACGGGGCAATCAGCCCCAGCATTTT.

V and J are TRBV5-5 and TRBJ1-2, with D tentatively TRBD1 (6 bases). The germline V gene encodes CDR1 SGHKS and CDR2 YYEKEE (reference sequence). V lost 4 bases to trimming and J lost 4 bases, with 23 bases between them. The CDR3 consists of 17 residues. CDR3 protein: CASSLLAPGAMVYGYTF. CDR3 DNA: TGTGCCAGCAGCCTACTAGCCCCAGGGGCGATGGTCTATGGCTACACCTTC.